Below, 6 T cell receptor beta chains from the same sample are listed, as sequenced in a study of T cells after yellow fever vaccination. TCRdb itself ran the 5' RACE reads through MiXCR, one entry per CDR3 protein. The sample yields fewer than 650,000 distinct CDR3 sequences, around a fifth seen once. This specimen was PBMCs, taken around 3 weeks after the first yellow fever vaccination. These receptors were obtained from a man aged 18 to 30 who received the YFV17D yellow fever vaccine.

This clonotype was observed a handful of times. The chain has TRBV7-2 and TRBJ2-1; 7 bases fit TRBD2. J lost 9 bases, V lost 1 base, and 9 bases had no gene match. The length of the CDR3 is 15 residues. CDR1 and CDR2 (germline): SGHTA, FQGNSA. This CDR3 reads CASSLVGGGSTEQFF. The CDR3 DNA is TGTGCCAGCAGCTTAGTGGGGGGGGGGTCAACTGAGCAGTTCTTC.

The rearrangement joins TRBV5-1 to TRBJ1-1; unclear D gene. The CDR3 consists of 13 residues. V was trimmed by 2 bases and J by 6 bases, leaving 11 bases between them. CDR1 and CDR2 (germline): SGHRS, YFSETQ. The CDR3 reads CASSFSTDSEAFF. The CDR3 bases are TGCGCCAGCAGCTTTTCTACGGACTCTGAAGCTTTCTTT.

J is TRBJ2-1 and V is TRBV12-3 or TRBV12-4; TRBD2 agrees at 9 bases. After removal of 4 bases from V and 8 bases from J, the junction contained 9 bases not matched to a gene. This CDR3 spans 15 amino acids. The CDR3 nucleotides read TGTGCCAGCAGTTATATGGGCGGGGGGGCCCATGAGCAGTTCTTC. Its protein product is CASSYMGGGAHEQFF.

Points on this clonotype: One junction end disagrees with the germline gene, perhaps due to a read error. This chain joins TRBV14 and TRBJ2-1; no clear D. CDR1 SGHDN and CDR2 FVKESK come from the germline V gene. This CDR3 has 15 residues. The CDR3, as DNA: TGTGCCAGCAGTCAAGTTTGGGCAGGTGACAATGAGCAGTTCTTC. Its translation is CASSQVWAGDNEQFF.

DNA for the CDR3: TGCAGTGCCAGGGGGGAGGGCTCCTCCGTCCCTTCGTTCTCACCCCTCCACTTT. It codes for CSARGEGSSVPSFSPLHF. The chain is built from TRBV20-1 and TRBJ1-6; TRBD1 aligns across 7 bases. The CDR3 runs 18 residues. J lost 10 bases, V lost 6 bases, and 24 bases had no gene match. Per germline, CDR1 DFQATT and CDR2 SNEGSKA (reference sequence).

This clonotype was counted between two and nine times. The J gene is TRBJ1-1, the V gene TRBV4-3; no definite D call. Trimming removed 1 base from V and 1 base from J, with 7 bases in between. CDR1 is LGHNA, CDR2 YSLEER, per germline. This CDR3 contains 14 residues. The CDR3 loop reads CASSQVTQNTEAFF. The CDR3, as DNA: TGCGCCAGCAGCCAAGTTACCCAGAACACTGAAGCTTTCTTT.